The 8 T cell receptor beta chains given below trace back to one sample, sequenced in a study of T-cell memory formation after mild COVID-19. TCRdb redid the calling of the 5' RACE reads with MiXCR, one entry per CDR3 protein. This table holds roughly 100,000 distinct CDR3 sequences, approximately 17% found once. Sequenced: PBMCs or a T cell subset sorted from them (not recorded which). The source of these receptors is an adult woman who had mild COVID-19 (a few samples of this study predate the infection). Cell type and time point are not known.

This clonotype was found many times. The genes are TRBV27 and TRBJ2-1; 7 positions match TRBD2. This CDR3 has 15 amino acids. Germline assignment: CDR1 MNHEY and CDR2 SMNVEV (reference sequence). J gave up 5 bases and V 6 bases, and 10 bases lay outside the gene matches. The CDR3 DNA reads TGTGCCAGCAGCCCGATTCAGCGGGGACACAATGAGCAGTTCTTC. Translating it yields CASSPIQRGHNEQFF.

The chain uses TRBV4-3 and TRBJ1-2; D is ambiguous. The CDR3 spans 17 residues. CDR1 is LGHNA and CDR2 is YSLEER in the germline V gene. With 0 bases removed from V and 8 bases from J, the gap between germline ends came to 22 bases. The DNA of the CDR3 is TGCGCCAGCAGCCAAGATGATGGAGGTGGCTCTGGGGTAGGCTACACCTTC. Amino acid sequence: CASSQDDGGGSGVGYTF.

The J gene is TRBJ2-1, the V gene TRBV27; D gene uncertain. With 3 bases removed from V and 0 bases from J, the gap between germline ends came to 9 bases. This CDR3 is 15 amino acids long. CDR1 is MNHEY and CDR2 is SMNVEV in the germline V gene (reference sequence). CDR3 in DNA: TGTGCCAGCAGTTTCGGGCCAGTCTCCTACAATGAGCAGTTCTTC. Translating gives CASSFGPVSYNEQFF.

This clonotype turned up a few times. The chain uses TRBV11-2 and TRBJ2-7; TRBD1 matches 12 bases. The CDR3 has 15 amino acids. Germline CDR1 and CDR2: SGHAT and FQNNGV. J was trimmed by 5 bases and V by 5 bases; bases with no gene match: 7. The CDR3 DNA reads TGTGCCAGCAGCCCGGGACAGGGGGCATGGAACGAGCAGTACTTC. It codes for CASSPGQGAWNEQYF. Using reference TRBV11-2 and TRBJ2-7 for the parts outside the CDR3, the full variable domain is EAGVAQSPRYKIIEKRQSVAFWCNPISGHATLYWYQQILGQGPKLLIQFQNNGVVDDSQLPKDRFSAERLKGVDSTLKIQPAKLEDSAVYLCASSPGQGAWNEQYFGPGTRLTVT.

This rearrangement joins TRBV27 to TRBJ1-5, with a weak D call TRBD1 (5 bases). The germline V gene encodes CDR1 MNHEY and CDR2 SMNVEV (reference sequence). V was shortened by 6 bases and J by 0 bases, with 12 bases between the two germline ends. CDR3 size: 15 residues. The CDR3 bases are TGTGCCAGCAGATCGGGGGAGGTTAGCAATCAGCCCCAGCATTTT. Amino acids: CASRSGEVSNQPQHF.

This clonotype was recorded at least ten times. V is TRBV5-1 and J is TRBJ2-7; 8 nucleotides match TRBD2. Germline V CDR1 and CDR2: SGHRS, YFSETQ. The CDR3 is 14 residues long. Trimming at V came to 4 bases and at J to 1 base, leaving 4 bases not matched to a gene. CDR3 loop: CASSLTSASYEQYF. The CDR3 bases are TGCGCCAGCAGCCTGACTAGCGCTTCCTACGAGCAGTACTTC.

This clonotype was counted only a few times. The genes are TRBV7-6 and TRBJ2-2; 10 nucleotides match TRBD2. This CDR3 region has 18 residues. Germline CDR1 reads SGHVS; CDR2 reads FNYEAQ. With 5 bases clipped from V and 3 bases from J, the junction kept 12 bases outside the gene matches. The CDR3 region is CASSPRYLAGVYTGELFF. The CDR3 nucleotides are TGTGCCAGCAGCCCTCGATACCTAGCGGGAGTATACACCGGGGAGCTGTTTTTT.

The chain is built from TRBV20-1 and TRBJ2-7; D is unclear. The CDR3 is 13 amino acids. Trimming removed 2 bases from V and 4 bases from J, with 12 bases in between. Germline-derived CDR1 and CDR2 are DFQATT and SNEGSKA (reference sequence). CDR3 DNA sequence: TGCAGTGCTAGAAGTCTAGATGGATACGAGCAGTACTTC. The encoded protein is CSARSLDGYEQYF.